The T cell receptor beta chain described here comes from a study of post-analysis software for immune sequencing data. Study at large: Patients had relapsing-remitting, secondary progressive or progressive-relapsing multiple sclerosis; some lacked subtype. Study results and limitations: TRBV segments more frequent in patients than in controls numbered roughly 5 and included TRBV5-6, TRBV5-1 and TRBV20-1. F measure grouped same-batch samples tightly together. There was significantly lower normalized Chao1 diversity in multiple sclerosis patients than in controls.

This clonotype was observed a few times. Its antigen is unidentified. Unique-molecular-identifier-tagged TCR beta cDNA libraries were used. When about 0.9 to 11 million T cells were used, they gave 500,000 or so cDNA molecules. TCRdb used MiXCR to reprocess the PCR reads, holding one entry per CDR3 protein. The top ten clones hold under 7% of a sample with more than 500,000 distinct CDR3 sequences, 30% to 40% of them seen once. This CDR3 is built from 17 residues. V gave up 0 bases and J gave up 5 bases; unmatched junction bases: 9. Germline loops: CDR1 DFQATT, CDR2 SNEGSKA (reference sequence). The sequenced material came from blood. The gene calls are TRBV20-1 and TRBJ2-3; 12 positions match TRBD2. This TCR was sampled from a girl under 18 with multiple sclerosis. The CDR3 loop is CSARDPASGGAGDTQYF. The CDR3 region has the DNA TGCAGTGCTAGAGATCCCGCTAGCGGGGGGGCTGGAGATACGCAGTATTTT.